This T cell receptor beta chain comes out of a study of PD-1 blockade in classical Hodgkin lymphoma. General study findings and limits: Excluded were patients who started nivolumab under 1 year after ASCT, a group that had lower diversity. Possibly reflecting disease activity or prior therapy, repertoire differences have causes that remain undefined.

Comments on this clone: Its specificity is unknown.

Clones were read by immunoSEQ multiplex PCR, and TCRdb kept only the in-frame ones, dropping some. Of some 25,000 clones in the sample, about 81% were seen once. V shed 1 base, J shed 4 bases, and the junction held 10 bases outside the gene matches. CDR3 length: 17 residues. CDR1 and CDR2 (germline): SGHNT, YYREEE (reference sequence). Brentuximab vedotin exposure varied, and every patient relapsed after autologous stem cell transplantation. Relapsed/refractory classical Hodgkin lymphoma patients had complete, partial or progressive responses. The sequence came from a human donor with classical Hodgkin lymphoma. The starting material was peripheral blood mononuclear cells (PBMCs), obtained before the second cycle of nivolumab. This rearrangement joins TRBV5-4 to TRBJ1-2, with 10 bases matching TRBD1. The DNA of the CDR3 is TGTGCCAGCAGCTTGATAGACAGGGGGCTCACGGGCTATGGCTACACCTTC. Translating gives CASSLIDRGLTGYGYTF.